This T cell receptor (beta chain) emerged from a study of cytomegalovirus exposure and HLA in healthy donors. Study-wide points: In a later analysis, TCR beta V- and J-gene trimming was associated with a missense DCLRE1C variant. CMV serostatus was the sole immune exposure data available.

These donors counted as nominally healthy when sampled, but unrecorded immune exposures were likely. Researchers ran the PCR with 60 Vbeta and 13 Jbeta primers. Some clones are missing from TCRdb's copy, which holds only in-frame ones; the method was immunoSEQ multiplex PCR. The sample consists of some 130,000 clones, roughly 72% of them appearing once. On this clone: Its matching antigen is unknown.

The CDR3 sequence is 15 residues long. The trim removed 6 bases at V and 3 bases at J, leaving 6 bases unmatched. Germline V gene lookup returns CDR1 SGHNT and CDR2 YENEEA. The sequenced sample was PBMCs. This receptor was identified in a woman aged 45-65 years in good health and CMV-seronegative. The V gene is TRBV11-3, the J gene TRBJ2-7; 12 bases match TRBD2. The CDR3 DNA reads TGTGCCAGCAGTCGAAGACTAGCGGGGGTCTACGAGCAGTACGTC. Translated: CASSRRLAGVYEQYV.